This TCR beta chain came from a study of shared clonotypes between healthy human individuals (dated by TCRdb to 2018 to 2021). With regard to the full study: Three men and two women, aged 18 to 49 years, made up the cohort. To estimate repertoire size and how much clonotype sharing occurs between individuals, the study deeply sequenced the blood TCR repertoires of about 5 healthy adults. Different laboratories and diverse techniques were used to prepare libraries and sequence TCR repertoires, to increase sequencing depth and limit assay-specific biases. For each donor, CD4 naive and CD4 memory were each run on three plates, CD8 naive on two plates, and CD8 memory on one plate. Each donor's leukapheresis produced roughly between roughly 0.94 and 9.5 billion PBMCs.

Paper-wide results and their limitations: Naive subsets generally had larger estimated clonotype richness than memory subsets did. Even with the large sequencing depth, rarefaction of the sorted-subset datasets indicated that sequencing was incomplete. Pairwise subsampling led to the expectation that sequencing depth would affect the degree of clonotype sharing among donors. Compared with non-shared clonotypes, the clonotypes found in all four sorted-subset donors had higher generation probabilities. The small number of donors limited the genetic and exposure-history diversity represented. When several donors were compared, the shared fraction of clonotypes was about 5% for naive CD4, approximately 3.3% for naive CD8, roughly 2.3% for memory CD4, and 0.4% for memory CD8. Sampling was limited to blood, and TCR repertoires in tissue likely differ from TCR repertoires in blood.

Comment on this clone: Its antigen specificity is not known. No base-level quality is on record; no much larger clone is a single base apart.

At the junction V is shortened by 1 base and J by 2 bases, with 13 bases in between. The germline V gene (reference sequence) provides CDR1 SEHNR and CDR2 FQNEAQ. Including the terminal cysteine and phenylalanine, the CDR3 comprises 16 residues. CDR3 DNA is the only sequence kept; it has 48 bases, read in frame from the first base. CD8 naive samples consisted of CD45RO-negative cells that were positively selected for CCR7, yielding a CD45RA+CCR7+ population without TemRA cells. Healthy HIV-negative adults with no recently reported acute infections or vaccinations were included as donors. Every donor was a Caucasian adult residing in Nashville, Tennessee, USA. Blood was obtained by leukapheresis, after which PBMCs were separated by Ficoll-Histopaque density gradient centrifugation and cryopreserved in liquid nitrogen vapor phase. Analytical flow cytometry was used to check the purity and quantity of each magnetically sorted T cell population. Genomic DNA was isolated from each sorted fraction and quantified by UV absorbance on a Nanodrop 2000c.

TCR CDR3 regions were amplified from genomic DNA by multiplex PCR using the deep immunoSEQ assay. For each cell subset, the extracted genomic DNA was distributed evenly across all wells of several immunoSEQ 96-well plates, and each plate served as one replicate. For sorted subsets, approximately 200 ng of genomic DNA, equivalent to 25,000 to 35,000 T cell genomes, went into each replicate PCR. The purified libraries were quantified using a Qubit 3.0 fluorometer, sized with a Bioanalyzer 2100, and then quantified again using the KAPA Library Quantification kit. A separate single-read 150-cycle Illumina NextSeq 550 flow cell was used to sequence each immunoSEQ 96-well plate. The study's own analysis went as follows. Because only junctional sequences without quality scores were contained in the immunoSEQ output, filtering matching that applied to full-length reads could not be performed. To assign V/J genes and CDR3, sequences were annotated using PyIR, a Python wrapper for IgBLAST v1.9, with IMGT germline references. Any read was removed if the V/J assignment was weak (E-value above 1e-6), the CDR3 was missing, or the read contained stop codons, out-of-frame junctions, or ambiguous translated residues. A V3J clonotype was defined by an identical inferred V gene, J gene, and CDR3 amino acid sequence. Percentage overlap between repertoires was computed as shared unique clonotypes divided by the size of the smaller repertoire. Richness of each repertoire was evaluated using RTK rarefaction, the Chao1 estimator, and Recon v2.1 estimates of unobserved clonotypes. For all TCRbeta clonotypes obtained by the gDNA method from several donors, generation probabilities were computed with OLGA. TCRdb limited this immuneACCESS table to in-frame rearrangements with V and J called. A share of clones is missing; checked studies link under half to unresolved V genes, and the rest is unexplained. V and J calls plus clone size are reproduced from that table; the DNA served to infer D and trimming. This sample lists about 580,000 clones; more than 95% were detected once. Together, the top ten hold 0.3% of the sample.

The sequencing input was naive CD8+ T cells sorted from blood. The cell subset or site label of this sample denotes: CD45RA+CCR7+. The receptor's source is a man in his thirties or forties in good health. Here the chain combines TRBV7-9 and TRBJ2-3; TRBD1 might be the D gene, on 5 matching bases. The CDR3 reads as follows: CASSLVSGGHTDTQYF. The sequenced DNA: TGTGCCAGCAGCTTAGTCTCCGGCGGACACACAGATACGCAGTATTTT.